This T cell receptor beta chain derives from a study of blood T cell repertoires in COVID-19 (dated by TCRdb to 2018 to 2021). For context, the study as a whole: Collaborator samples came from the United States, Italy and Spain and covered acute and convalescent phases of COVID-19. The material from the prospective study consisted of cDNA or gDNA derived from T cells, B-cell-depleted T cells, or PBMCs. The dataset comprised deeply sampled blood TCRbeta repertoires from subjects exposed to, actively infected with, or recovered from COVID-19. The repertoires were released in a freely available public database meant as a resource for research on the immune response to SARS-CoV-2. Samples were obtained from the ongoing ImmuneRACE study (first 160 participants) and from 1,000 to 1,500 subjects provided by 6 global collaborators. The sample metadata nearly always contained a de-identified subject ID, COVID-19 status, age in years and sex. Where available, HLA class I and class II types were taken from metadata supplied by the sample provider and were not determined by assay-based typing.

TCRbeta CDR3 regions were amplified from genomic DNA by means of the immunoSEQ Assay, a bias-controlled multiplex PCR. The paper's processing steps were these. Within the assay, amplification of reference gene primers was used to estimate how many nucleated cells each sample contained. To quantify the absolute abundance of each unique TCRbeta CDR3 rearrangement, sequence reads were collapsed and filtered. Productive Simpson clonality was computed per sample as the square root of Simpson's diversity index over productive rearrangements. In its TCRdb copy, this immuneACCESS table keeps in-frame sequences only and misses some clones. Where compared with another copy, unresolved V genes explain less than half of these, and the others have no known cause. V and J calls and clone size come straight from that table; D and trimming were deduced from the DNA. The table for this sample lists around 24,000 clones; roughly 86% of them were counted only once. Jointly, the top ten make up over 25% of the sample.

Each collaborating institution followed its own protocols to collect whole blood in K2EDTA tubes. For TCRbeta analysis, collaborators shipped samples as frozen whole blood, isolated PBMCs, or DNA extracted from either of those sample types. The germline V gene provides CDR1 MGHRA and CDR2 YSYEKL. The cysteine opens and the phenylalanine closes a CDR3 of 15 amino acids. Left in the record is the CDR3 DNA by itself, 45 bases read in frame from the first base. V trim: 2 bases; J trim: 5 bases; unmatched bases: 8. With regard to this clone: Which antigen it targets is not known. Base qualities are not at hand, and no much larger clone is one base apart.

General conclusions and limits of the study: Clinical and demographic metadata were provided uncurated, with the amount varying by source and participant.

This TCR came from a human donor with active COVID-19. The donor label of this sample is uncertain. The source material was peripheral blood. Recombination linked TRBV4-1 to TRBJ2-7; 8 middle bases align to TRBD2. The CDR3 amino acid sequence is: CASSQSGSGGDEQYF. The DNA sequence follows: TGCGCCAGCAGCCAAAGCGGGAGCGGTGGCGACGAGCAGTACTTC.